Below are 26 T cell receptor beta chains sequenced from a single sample in a study of PD-1 blockade in classical Hodgkin lymphoma. All the patients suffered relapse after autologous stem cell transplantation, and brentuximab vedotin exposure differed. Measured with immunoSEQ multiplex PCR; TCRdb has only the in-frame clones, and not every one. The sample lists some 150,000 clones, just under 80% occurring once. Here the sequenced sample was peripheral blood mononuclear cells (PBMCs), taken before the second cycle of nivolumab. These receptors were taken from a human donor with classical Hodgkin lymphoma.

This chain uses TRBV2 with TRBJ1-1, with a possible D match to TRBD1 (5 bases). V shed 2 bases and J shed 4 bases, with 11 bases lying between them. Germline V CDR1 and CDR2: SNHLY, FYNNEI. There are 14 residues in the CDR3. In DNA form, the CDR3 reads TGTGCCAGCAGTGAACAGGGACGAATCACTGAAGCTTTCTTT. As protein: CASSEQGRITEAFF. The whole variable domain, remainder taken from reference TRBV2 and TRBJ1-1, is EPEVTQTPSHQVTQMGQEVILRCVPISNHLYFYWYRQILGQKVEFLVSFYNNEISEKSEIFDDQFSVERPDGSNFTLKIRSTKLEDSAMYFCASSEQGRITEAFFGQGTRLTVV.

The genes are TRBV5-4 and TRBJ2-3; D is perhaps TRBD1 (5 bases). CDR1 SGHNT and CDR2 YYREEE come from the germline V gene (reference sequence). The CDR3 totals 13 residues. V dropped 2 bases and J dropped 5 bases, with 9 bases sitting between them. The CDR3 nucleotides read TGTGCCAGCAGCTTTCAAGGGGAAGATACGCAGTATTTT. This gives the protein CASSFQGEDTQYF.

A remark on this clone: The junction departs from germline at one end; a sequencing error may be responsible. The chain recombines TRBV5-5 with TRBJ1-2; no clear D gene. The germline CDR1 and CDR2 sequences are SGHKS and YYEKEE (reference sequence). There are 17 residues in the CDR3. For the CDR3, the DNA is TGTGCCAGCAGCTTGGTAGTGGCATCCGCCGCTAAATATGGCTACACCTTC. Encoded protein: CASSLVVASAAKYGYTF.

The chain recombines TRBV4-3 with TRBJ2-7, with 10 bases matching TRBD1. Trimming cost V 0 bases and J 7 bases; bases outside gene matches: 6. The CDR3 sequence is 15 residues long. Germline V gene sequence: CDR1 LGHNA, CDR2 YSLEER. In nucleotides, the CDR3 is TGCGCCAGCAGCCAAGACGGGGACAGGGGACGAGAGCAGTACTTC. This translates into CASSQDGDRGREQYF.

This chain uses TRBV15 with TRBJ2-2; D may correspond to TRBD1 or TRBD2 (5 bases each). The germline V and J ends were trimmed by 0 bases and 4 bases, with 18 bases remaining between them. This CDR3 has 18 residues. CDR1 is LNHNV and CDR2 is YYDKDF in the germline V gene (reference sequence). In nucleotides, the CDR3 is TGTGCCACCAGCAGAGATCTCCCGAAGGAAGGGACCACCGGGGAGCTGTTTTTT. It encodes CATSRDLPKEGTTGELFF.

The CDR3 bases are TGTGCCAGCAGCCCGACCATGGGAGGATATTTTCAGAACACTGAAGCTTTCTTT. Translated, it gives CASSPTMGGYFQNTEAFF. The chain has TRBV7-2 and TRBJ1-1; D unclear. CDR1 SGHTA and CDR2 FQGNSA come from the germline V gene. The CDR3 totals 18 residues. V shed 5 bases and J shed 1 base, with 23 bases lying between them.

This clone has a single count. The chain links TRBV6-5 to TRBJ1-2; TRBD1 is a possible D gene (6 bases). Germline CDR1 is MNHEY and CDR2 is SVGAGI. With 2 bases removed from V and 4 bases from J, the gap between germline ends came to 11 bases. This CDR3 contains 14 residues. The CDR3 spells CASSYLDRIYGYTF. The DNA of the CDR3 is TGTGCCAGCAGTTACCTTGACAGGATCTATGGCTACACCTTC.

The genes are TRBV5-4 and TRBJ2-5; D gene unclear. With 1 base removed from V and 5 bases from J, the gap between germline ends came to 9 bases. This CDR3 comprises 13 residues. CDR1 is SGHNT and CDR2 is YYREEE in the germline V gene (reference sequence). CDR3 in amino acids: CASSLFSLETQYF. CDR3 DNA sequence: TGTGCCAGCAGCTTGTTTAGTTTGGAGACCCAGTACTTC.

The genes are TRBV4-1 and TRBJ2-7; 9 bases agree with TRBD1. Per the germline V gene, CDR1 is MGHRA and CDR2 is YSYEKL. J was trimmed by 2 bases and V by 4 bases; bases with no gene match: 6. The CDR3 loop spans 15 amino acids. CDR3 nucleotide sequence: TGCGCCAGCAGCCGGGGACAGGGACCTACCTACGAGCAGTACTTC. This translates into CASSRGQGPTYEQYF.

Written as DNA, the CDR3 is TGTGCCAGTAGGGAGACAGGGCCGGGTAACTATGGCTACACCTTC. This encodes CASRETGPGNYGYTF. The chain employs TRBV19 and TRBJ1-2; 7 positions match TRBD1. The CDR3 totals 15 residues. Trimming removed 6 bases from V and 1 base from J; junction bases left unmatched: 8. CDR1 LNHDA and CDR2 SQIVND come from the germline V gene (reference sequence).

The V gene is TRBV10-3, the J gene TRBJ1-5; D is ambiguous. The CDR3 is 13 residues long. Germline V CDR1 and CDR2: ENHRY, SYGVKD. V was pared by 2 bases and J by 5 bases, with 7 bases between. The DNA for the CDR3 is TGTGCCATCAGTGAGGGCCGGGATCAGCCCCAGCATTTT. Its translation is CAISEGRDQPQHF.

The V call is TRBV9, the J call TRBJ2-6; D might be TRBD2 (6 bases). Germline lookup yields CDR1 SGDLS and CDR2 YYNGEE. Trimming took off 4 bases at V and 0 bases at J, with 17 bases between the two ends. The CDR3 is 18 residues long. CDR3: CASSPWGGTRSGANVLTF. The CDR3 DNA reads TGTGCCAGCAGCCCGTGGGGCGGGACCCGCTCTGGGGCCAACGTCCTGACTTTC.

For this clone: The likely explanation is a read error, given a far larger clone one base away. V is TRBV5-6 and J is TRBJ2-2; 7 nucleotides line up with TRBD2. Germline V CDR1 and CDR2: SGHDT, YYEEEE. V shed 0 bases and J 6 bases; nucleotides not matched to a gene: 8. The CDR3 runs 16 residues. DNA of the CDR3: TGTGCCAGCAGCTTGGAGGGGCGGGGGACCTCCGGGGAGCTGTTTTTT. Encoded protein: CASSLEGRGTSGELFF.

This clone turned up a few times. The chain links TRBV20-1 to TRBJ2-5, with D hard to call. The CDR3 spans 11 residues. The germline V gene encodes CDR1 DFQATT and CDR2 SNEGSKA (reference sequence). V was clipped by 5 bases and J by 4 bases, with 8 bases between them. The CDR3 protein is CSAFAAETQYF. The CDR3 DNA is TGCAGTGCTTTTGCGGCAGAGACCCAGTACTTC.

CDR3 in DNA: TGTGCCAGCACCAATCAAGGACTAGCGGCATTTAATGAGCAGTTCTTC. Protein product: CASTNQGLAAFNEQFF. V and J are TRBV6-6 and TRBJ2-1, with 10 nucleotides matching TRBD2. The CDR3 loop spans 16 amino acids. Trimming took 7 bases from V and 7 from J; bases not matched to a gene: 13. CDR1 and CDR2 (germline): MNHNY, SVGAGI (reference sequence).

The gene calls are TRBV30 and TRBJ2-3, with 11 bases fitting TRBD2. With V trimmed by 2 bases and J by 0 bases, 7 bases remained unmatched. The germline V gene has CDR1 GTSNPN and CDR2 SVGIG (reference sequence). This CDR3 has 17 amino acids. The CDR3 DNA reads as TGTGCCTGGAGTAGTCTAGCGGGAGGTTTAAGCACAGATACGCAGTATTTT. Protein: CAWSSLAGGLSTDTQYF.

This clone came up a few times. The V and J genes are TRBV2 and TRBJ2-2; TRBD1 is a possible D gene (6 bases). This CDR3 region has 14 residues. CDR1 is SNHLY, CDR2 FYNNEI, per germline. V was trimmed by 11 bases and J by 0 bases, leaving 13 bases between them. CDR3 in DNA: TGTGCCTCCTCAGGGACAACGAACACCGGGGAGCTGTTTTTT. It encodes CASSGTTNTGELFF.

This clone was seen a few times. This sequence joins TRBV7-2 and TRBJ1-1; 7 bases line up with TRBD1. The CDR3 consists of 13 residues. Trimming removed 5 bases from V and 10 bases from J; junction bases left unmatched: 10. Germline V CDR1 and CDR2: SGHTA, FQGNSA. CDR3 in amino acids: CASSTRGQSAAFF. CDR3 nucleotide sequence: TGTGCCAGCAGCACAAGGGGGCAGAGTGCAGCTTTCTTT. Supplemented by reference TRBV7-2 and TRBJ1-1, the full variable domain reads GAGVSQSPSNKVTEKGKDVELRCDPISGHTALYWYRQSLGQGLEFLIYFQGNSAPDKSGLPSDRFSAERTGGSVSTLTIQRTQQEDSAVYLCASSTRGQSAAFFGQGTRLTVV.

The rearrangement uses TRBV6-5 and TRBJ1-2; D is unresolved. This CDR3 has 13 amino acids. The germline CDR1 and CDR2 sequences are MNHEY and SVGAGI. V lost 5 bases and J 3 bases, leaving 10 bases between the germline ends. CDR3 nucleotide sequence: TGTGCCAGCAGTGGAGACATATACTATGGCTACACCTTC. It codes for CASSGDIYYGYTF.

This sequence joins TRBV6-5 and TRBJ2-5; D uncertain. V lost 0 bases to trimming and J lost 2 bases, with 7 bases between them. Looked up from germline, CDR1 is MNHEY and CDR2 is SVGAGI. The CDR3 totals 14 residues. CDR3 loop: CASSYSPVQETQYF. The CDR3 DNA is TGTGCCAGCAGTTACTCGCCAGTTCAAGAGACCCAGTACTTC.

On this clone: One end of the junction is discordant with germline, which a read error may explain. The V gene is TRBV5-6, the J gene TRBJ2-7; D not certain. The germline V gene encodes CDR1 SGHDT and CDR2 YYEEEE. This CDR3 is 11 amino acids long. The CDR3 sequence is CASSLLQQTFF. The DNA of the CDR3 is TGTGCCAGCAGCTTGCTTCAGCAGACATTCTTC.

As regards this clone: It is likely a read error, because the conserved phenylalanine at the end of the CDR3 is missing. No DNA is shown, since the ends of the CDR3 on it are uncertain; the CDR3 is the one TCRdb lists. CDR3 residues: CASSYSGESGSKV. V and J are TRBV6-6 and TRBJ1-1. Germline values: CDR1 MNHNY, CDR2 SVGAGI (reference sequence). Inclusive of both ends, the CDR3 amounts to 13 amino acids.

The chain is built from TRBV28 and TRBJ1-2, with 8 bases fitting TRBD1. The CDR3 runs to 13 residues. The germline gives CDR1 MDHEN, CDR2 SYDVKM. J gave up 7 bases and V 6 bases, and 7 bases lay outside the gene matches. CDR3 bases: TGTGCCAGCAGCCCAGGGGGCCGTGCTGGCTACACCTTC. Protein: CASSPGGRAGYTF.

The V call is TRBV27, the J call TRBJ1-1; a possible D gene is TRBD1 (6 bases). This CDR3 comprises 17 residues. V shed 2 bases and J shed 6 bases, with 22 bases lying between them. CDR1 and CDR2 (germline): MNHEY, SMNVEV (reference sequence). CDR3 loop: CASSLSPTLRNRAEAFF. CDR3 coding DNA: TGTGCCAGCAGTTTAAGTCCGACACTGAGGAACAGGGCTGAAGCTTTCTTT.

This chain uses TRBV27 with TRBJ1-5, with D unclear. Per germline, CDR1 MNHEY and CDR2 SMNVEV (reference sequence). The CDR3 length is 14 residues. The V end lost 3 bases, the J end lost 2 bases, and 8 bases lay between the germline ends. The CDR3 is CASSFLRGNQPQHF. CDR3 sequence (DNA): TGTGCCAGCAGTTTCCTTAGGGGCAATCAGCCCCAGCATTTT.

The genes are TRBV5-1 and TRBJ2-5, with D tentatively TRBD1 (5 bases). There are 13 residues in the CDR3. Deletions cut 2 bases from V and 3 bases from J, with 8 bases between. The germline V gene encodes CDR1 SGHRS and CDR2 YFSETQ. CDR3 in DNA: TGCGCCAGCAGCTTTAGGGGCGAAGAGACCCAGTACTTC. Protein product: CASSFRGEETQYF.